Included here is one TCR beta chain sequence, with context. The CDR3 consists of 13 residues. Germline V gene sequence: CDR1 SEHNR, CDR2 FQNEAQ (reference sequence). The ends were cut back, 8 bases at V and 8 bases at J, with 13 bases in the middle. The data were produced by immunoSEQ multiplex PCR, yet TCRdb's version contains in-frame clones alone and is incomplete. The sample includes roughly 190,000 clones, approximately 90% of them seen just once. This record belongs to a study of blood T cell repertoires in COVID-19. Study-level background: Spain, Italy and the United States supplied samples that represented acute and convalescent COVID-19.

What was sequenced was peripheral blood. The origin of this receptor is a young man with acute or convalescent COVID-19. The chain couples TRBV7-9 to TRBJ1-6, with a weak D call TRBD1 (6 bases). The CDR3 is CASGTGSYSPLHF. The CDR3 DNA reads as TGTGCCAGCGGCACAGGGAGTTATTCACCCCTCCACTTT. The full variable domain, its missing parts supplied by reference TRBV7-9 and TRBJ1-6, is DTGVSQNPRHKITKRGQNVTFRCDPISEHNRLYWYRQTLGQGPEFLTYFQNEAQLEKSRLLSDRFSAERPKGSFSTLEIQRTEQGDSAMYLCASGTGSYSPLHFGNGTRLTVT.